The clone carrying this T cell receptor (beta chain) showed up many times. The data originate from a study of spatial heterogeneity in lung cancer. Overall study context: The mean occurrence of each unique TCR and UMI combination in raw reads exceeded nine.

Time point meaning: sample taken at primary tumor resection. Sequencing was performed on whole RNA extracted from tumor and nontumor lung tissue, or from frozen PBMC, and the material was left unsorted. Donors were some 72 untreated early-stage non-small cell lung cancer patients. CDR3 size: 17 residues. V lost 5 bases to trimming and J lost 0 bases; unmatched junction nucleotides: 9. The germline gives CDR1 LNHNV, CDR2 YYDKDF (reference sequence). Each TCR cDNA molecule carried a unique molecular identifier. In TCRdb, the 5' RACE reads were re-called with MiXCR into one record per CDR3 protein. The table lists 55,000 to 75,000 distinct CDR3 sequences, about 8% of them singletons.

This receptor was identified in a female donor with early-stage non-small cell lung cancer. This sample comprised PBMCs, obtained at surgery. The V gene is TRBV15, the J gene TRBJ1-3, with TRBD1 matching over 8 bases. CDR3 in amino acids: CATSFGQGGNSGNTIYF. CDR3 nucleotides: TGTGCCACCAGCTTCGGACAGGGTGGTAACTCTGGAAACACCATATATTTT.